The rows below give T cell receptor beta chains drawn from one sample of a study of long-term antiretroviral therapy in people with HIV. Profiling relied on immunoSEQ multiplex PCR, and the TCRdb table lists in-frame clones only, not all of them. The sample lists roughly 29,000 clones, approximately 95% occurring once. The input for sequencing was unsorted PBMCs, taken 5.3 years after starting antiretroviral therapy. These receptors came from a young man with HIV. The CDR3 runs from the conserved cysteine through the conserved F or W. D genes are given only for firm matches. Clone sizes are given selectively: once, few, many, or a class where the clone is expanded.

size: -; D: -; J: TRBJ1-2; V: TRBV5-4; CDR3: CASSGIYGYTF; DNA: TGTGCCAGCAGCGGGATCTATGGCTACACCTTC
size: -; D: -; J: TRBJ2-2; V: TRBV7-8; CDR3: CASSLAGGTRPLGELFF; DNA: TGTGCCAGCAGCTTAGCGGGCGGGACCCGCCCTTTGGGGGAGCTGTTTTTT
size: -; D: TRBD1; J: TRBJ2-2; V: TRBV4-1; CDR3: CASSRGPDRGIAGELFF; DNA: TGCGCCAGCAGCCGAGGACCGGACAGGGGGATCGCCGGGGAGCTGTTTTTT
size: -; D: -; J: TRBJ1-1; V: TRBV5-1; CDR3: CASSLGPMNTEAFF; DNA: TGCGCCAGCAGCTTGGGTCCCATGAACACTGAAGCTTTCTTT
size: -; D: -; J: TRBJ1-6; V: TRBV2; CDR3: CASRDLGDSPLHF; DNA: TGTGCCAGCAGGGACCTTGGGGATTCACCCCTCCACTTT
size: -; D: TRBD2; J: TRBJ2-2; V: TRBV10-3; CDR3: CATEASGSTGELFF; DNA: TGTGCCACGGAGGCGAGCGGGAGTACCGGGGAGCTGTTTTTT
size: large; D: -; J: TRBJ1-1; V: TRBV4-1; CDR3: CASSQGGPSNTEAFF; DNA: TGCGCCAGCAGCCAGGGTGGACCTTCGAACACTGAAGCTTTCTTT
size: -; D: -; J: TRBJ1-5; V: TRBV19; CDR3: CASKVGIDQPQHF; DNA: TGTGCCAGTAAGGTGGGCATTGATCAGCCCCAGCATTTT
size: once; D: -; J: TRBJ2-2; V: TRBV7-6; CDR3: CASSSIRTATGELFF; DNA: TGTGCCAGCAGCTCAATCCGGACAGCTACCGGGGAGCTGTTTTTT
size: once; D: TRBD1; J: TRBJ2-7; V: TRBV5-5; CDR3: CASSFGTLRGRRYEQYF; DNA: TGTGCCAGCAGCTTTGGGACACTCAGGGGGCGTCGCTACGAGCAGTACTTC
size: -; D: TRBD1; J: TRBJ1-2; V: TRBV29-1; CDR3: CSVGGTVTWGGYTF; DNA: TGCAGCGTTGGTGGGACAGTGACCTGGGGAGGCTACACCTTC
size: -; D: TRBD2; J: TRBJ2-3; V: TRBV6-1; CDR3: CASSETSGGTDTQYF; DNA: TGTGCCAGCAGTGAAACTAGCGGGGGCACAGATACGCAGTATTTT
size: few; D: TRBD1; J: TRBJ2-7; V: TRBV19; CDR3: CASSVGQGSTYEQYF; DNA: TGTGCCAGTAGTGTCGGACAGGGGTCCACCTACGAGCAGTACTTC
size: -; D: -; J: TRBJ2-3; V: TRBV18; CDR3: CASSLGTLASTDTQYF; DNA: TGTGCCAGCTCACTTGGGACCCTGGCTAGCACAGATACGCAGTATTTT
size: once; D: -; J: TRBJ2-5; V: TRBV7-8; CDR3: CASSLIEPQETQYF; DNA: TGTGCCAGCAGCTTGATTGAGCCCCAAGAGACCCAGTACTTC
size: once; D: TRBD2; J: TRBJ2-3; V: TRBV4-2; CDR3: CASSQLLAGGSDTQYF; DNA: TGTGCCAGCAGCCAACTACTAGCGGGGGGATCAGATACGCAGTATTTT
size: -; D: TRBD1; J: TRBJ1-1; V: TRBV6-4; CDR3: CASSIRQGDTEAFF; DNA: TGTGCCAGCAGTATCCGACAGGGTGACACTGAAGCTTTCTTT
size: once; D: -; J: TRBJ2-1; V: TRBV7-3; CDR3: CASSLTLGGRGEQFF; DNA: TGTGCCAGCAGCTTAACCTTGGGGGGGCGCGGTGAGCAGTTCTTC
size: -; D: TRBD1; J: TRBJ1-6; V: TRBV2; CDR3: CASSRDSGNSPLHF; DNA: TGTGCCAGCAGCCGGGACAGCGGTAATTCACCCCTCCACTTT
size: once; D: TRBD2; J: TRBJ2-3; V: TRBV10-3; CDR3: CAIRGTSASTDTQYF; DNA: TGTGCCATCAGGGGGACTAGCGCTAGCACAGATACGCAGTATTTT
size: -; D: TRBD2; J: TRBJ2-1; V: TRBV4-1; CDR3: CASSQHSGGGYEQFF; DNA: TGCGCCAGCAGCCAACATAGCGGGGGGGGATATGAGCAGTTCTTC
size: -; D: -; J: TRBJ1-3; V: TRBV7-9; CDR3: CASSLIRGSGNTIYF; DNA: TGTGCCAGCAGCTTAATACGGGGGAGTGGAAACACCATATATTTT
size: -; D: -; J: TRBJ1-2; V: TRBV10-3; CDR3: CAISEQDSRKNYGYTF; DNA: TGTGCCATCAGTGAGCAGGACAGCCGAAAAAACTATGGCTACACCTTC
size: -; D: -; J: TRBJ2-7; V: TRBV6-1; CDR3: CASSELQGGSYEQYF; DNA: TGTGCCAGCAGTGAATTACAGGGGGGGTCCTACGAGCAGTACTTC
size: -; D: TRBD1; J: TRBJ1-2; V: TRBV6-1; CDR3: CASSEEGTGRLSDTF; DNA: TGTGCCAGCAGTGAAGAAGGGACAGGGCGGTTGTCGGACACCTTC
size: -; D: -; J: TRBJ1-1; V: TRBV19; CDR3: CASSIPGTEAFF; DNA: TGTGCCAGTAGTATCCCCGGCACTGAAGCTTTCTTT
size: -; D: -; J: TRBJ2-3; V: TRBV5-1; CDR3: CASSPRLGNTDTQYF; DNA: TGCGCCAGCAGCCCGAGACTGGGGAACACAGATACGCAGTATTTT
size: -; D: -; J: TRBJ1-2; V: TRBV5-4; CDR3: CASSLAGQRAF; DNA: TGTGCCAGCAGCTTGGCAGGACAGAGAGCCTTC
size: -; D: TRBD2; J: TRBJ2-7; V: TRBV6-1; CDR3: CASSEAPAAGGYEQYF; DNA: TGTGCCAGCAGTGAAGCGCCAGCGGCGGGGGGGTACGAGCAGTACTTC
size: once; D: -; J: TRBJ1-2; V: TRBV6-5; CDR3: CASSNSINYGYTF; DNA: TGTGCCAGCAGCAACAGTATAAACTATGGCTACACCTTC
size: -; D: -; J: TRBJ1-1; V: TRBV10-3; CDR3: CAISESPPGTEAFF; DNA: TGTGCCATCAGTGAGTCACCGCCGGGAACTGAAGCTTTCTTT
size: -; D: -; J: TRBJ1-1; V: TRBV6-6; CDR3: CASSYGGSRMNTEAFF; DNA: TGTGCCAGCAGTTACGGAGGCAGCCGCATGAACACTGAAGCTTTCTTT
size: once; D: TRBD1; J: TRBJ2-1; V: TRBV7-9; CDR3: CASSPGTGTASYNEQFF; DNA: TGTGCCAGCAGCCCCGGGACAGGGACAGCCTCCTACAATGAGCAGTTCTTC
size: -; D: -; J: TRBJ2-1; V: TRBV5-6; CDR3: CASSLRGSYNEQFF; DNA: TGTGCCAGCAGCTTACGAGGGTCCTACAATGAGCAGTTCTTC
size: -; D: TRBD1; J: TRBJ2-3; V: TRBV6-5; CDR3: CASSEGQSTDTQYF; DNA: TGTGCCAGCAGTGAGGGACAGTCCACGGATACGCAGTATTTT
size: -; D: -; J: TRBJ1-2; V: TRBV6-5; CDR3: CASSLDIRGGYTF; DNA: TGTGCCAGCAGTCTGGACATCCGGGGAGGCTACACCTTC
size: -; D: TRBD1; J: TRBJ2-3; V: TRBV7-6; CDR3: CASSYWTGYADTQYF; DNA: TGTGCCAGCAGCTATTGGACAGGGTACGCAGATACGCAGTATTTT
size: -; D: TRBD1; J: TRBJ2-7; V: TRBV9; CDR3: CASSVSPGQGSTGEQYF; DNA: TGTGCCAGCTCAGTATCACCGGGACAGGGTTCGACTGGGGAGCAGTACTTC
size: -; D: TRBD2; J: TRBJ2-5; V: TRBV7-8; CDR3: CASSLARLAGGRETQYF; DNA: TGTGCCAGCAGCTTAGCCCGACTAGCGGGAGGGAGGGAGACCCAGTACTTC
size: -; D: TRBD1; J: TRBJ1-6; V: TRBV27; CDR3: CASSLEQGGNSPLHF; DNA: TGTGCCAGCAGTTTAGAGCAGGGGGGGAATTCACCCCTCCACTTT
size: -; D: -; J: TRBJ2-5; V: TRBV9; CDR3: CASSHPRTGTQETQYF; DNA: TGTGCCAGCAGCCATCCTCGCACAGGAACCCAAGAGACCCAGTACTTC
size: -; D: TRBD2; J: TRBJ2-2; V: TRBV30; CDR3: CAWSSSLAGRTGELFF; DNA: TGTGCCTGGAGTTCTAGTCTAGCGGGTCGAACCGGGGAGCTGTTTTTT
size: -; D: -; J: TRBJ2-4; V: TRBV5-8; CDR3: CASSDRAKNIQYF; DNA: TGTGCCAGCAGCGACAGGGCCAAAAACATTCAGTACTTC
size: -; D: -; J: TRBJ1-2; V: TRBV28; CDR3: CASSRSGYGYTF; DNA: TGTGCCAGCAGTAGGTCTGGGTATGGCTACACCTTC
size: -; D: TRBD2; J: TRBJ2-5; V: TRBV10-3; CDR3: CAISESGRQETQYF; DNA: TGTGCCATCAGTGAGTCCGGGAGGCAAGAGACCCAGTACTTC
size: -; D: -; J: TRBJ1-5; V: TRBV6-5; CDR3: CASSYLGNQPQHF; DNA: TGTGCCAGCAGTTACTTAGGAAATCAGCCCCAGCATTTT
size: -; D: TRBD2; J: TRBJ2-7; V: TRBV6-6; CDR3: CASRPLREGRYEQYF; DNA: TGTGCCAGCAGACCCTTACGGGAGGGCCGGTACGAGCAGTACTTC
size: -; D: TRBD2; J: TRBJ2-1; V: TRBV10-3; CDR3: CAISRSSREGSYNEQFF; DNA: TGTGCCATCAGTAGGTCTTCGCGGGAGGGCTCCTACAATGAGCAGTTCTTC
size: -; D: -; J: TRBJ1-2; V: TRBV7-8; CDR3: CASSLHFLGGNYGYTF; DNA: TGTGCCAGCAGCTTACATTTTCTGGGGGGTAACTATGGCTACACCTTC